The 13 T cell receptor beta chains below come from one sample, sequenced in a study of primary melanoma T cells and metastatic recurrence. Sequencing used immunoSEQ multiplex PCR; TCRdb keeps in-frame clones, though not all of them. The repertoire table contains 100 or so clones. Material for sequencing was melanoma tumor tissue. Receptor source: a human donor with melanoma.

This clone appeared a few times. V is TRBV15 and J is TRBJ1-1; D is undetermined. V lost 1 base and J lost 2, with 11 bases in between. This CDR3 contains 15 residues. In germline, CDR1 is LNHNV, CDR2 YYDKDF (reference sequence). The CDR3 nucleotides are TGTGCCACCAGCAGAGCCTATTCGCTCAACACTGAAGCTTTCTTT. Translated: CATSRAYSLNTEAFF.

V usage is TRBV11-3 and J usage is TRBJ2-3; TRBD1 aligns across 11 bases. Germline V lookup: CDR1 SGHNT, CDR2 YENEEA. V lost 5 bases, J lost 0 bases, and 4 bases stayed unmatched. The CDR3 totals 16 residues. CDR3 protein: CASSEGTGGSTDTQYF. Written as DNA, the CDR3 is TGTGCCAGCAGCGAAGGGACAGGGGGAAGCACAGATACGCAGTATTTT.

The chain recombines TRBV19 with TRBJ2-3; 9 nucleotides agree with TRBD2. V was pared by 2 bases and J by 4 bases, with 4 bases of the junction left unmatched. The CDR3 has 15 amino acids. Germline CDR1 and CDR2: LNHDA and SQIVND (reference sequence). CDR3 sequence (DNA): TGTGCCAGTAGTATACAGGGCGGGGGGGCAGATACGCAGTATTTT. Protein product: CASSIQGGGADTQYF.

The DNA of the CDR3 is TGCAGCGTCCGGACAGGGGGTACTTTTGGAAACACCATATATTTT. Residues: CSVRTGGTFGNTIYF. The chain links TRBV29-1 to TRBJ1-3, with TRBD1 matching over 10 bases. The length of the CDR3 is 15 residues. Germline CDR1 reads SQVTM; CDR2 reads ANQGSEA. With 6 bases clipped from V and 3 bases from J, the junction kept 8 bases outside the gene matches.

The genes are TRBV11-3 and TRBJ2-1; D remains ambiguous. The germline V and J ends were trimmed by 1 base and 1 base, with 8 bases remaining between them. The length of the CDR3 is 15 residues. Germline-derived CDR1 and CDR2 are SGHNT and YENEEA. DNA for the CDR3: TGTGCCAGCAGCTTAGGGCGGATTTCCTACAATGAGCAGTTCTTC. It translates to CASSLGRISYNEQFF. Looking up the rest from reference TRBV11-3 and TRBJ2-1 gives the full variable domain: EAGVVQSPRYKIIEKKQPVAFWCNPISGHNTLYWYLQNLGQGPELLIRYENEEAVDDSQLPKDRFSAERLKGVDSTLKIQPAELGDSAVYLCASSLGRISYNEQFFGPGTRLTVL.

The chain links TRBV29-1 to TRBJ2-5; TRBD1 matches 8 bases. V dropped 6 bases and J dropped 10; count of bases not matched to a gene: 13. Germline lookup yields CDR1 SQVTM and CDR2 ANQGSEA. The CDR3 runs to 13 residues. The CDR3 DNA reads as TGCAGCGTAAGGACAGGGCTGAATCGGGGCCAGTACTTC. It yields the protein CSVRTGLNRGQYF.

The genes are TRBV29-1 and TRBJ1-2; 7 bases line up with TRBD1. Germline trimming cut 4 bases from V and 6 bases from J; bases unmatched to any gene: 11. In germline, CDR1 is SQVTM, CDR2 ANQGSEA. The CDR3 is 14 amino acids. Here the CDR3 reads CSVARDSQTHGYTF. The CDR3 bases are TGCAGCGTTGCCCGGGACAGTCAGACTCATGGCTACACCTTC.

This chain joins TRBV7-6 and TRBJ2-1; perhaps D is TRBD1 or TRBD2 (5 bases each). V lost 3 bases and J lost 0, with 12 bases in between. Germline V gene sequence: CDR1 SGHVS, CDR2 FNYEAQ. The CDR3 loop spans 16 amino acids. This CDR3 reads CASSLFSGGSYNEQFF. In nucleotides, the CDR3 is TGTGCCAGCAGCTTGTTTAGTGGGGGCTCCTACAATGAGCAGTTCTTC.

This clone was counted a single time. The chain employs TRBV11-3 and TRBJ1-1; no reliable D call. The length of the CDR3 is 14 residues. The germline V gene has CDR1 SGHNT and CDR2 YENEEA. The V and J ends lost 3 bases and 4 bases respectively, with 12 bases between them. As DNA, the CDR3 is TGTGCCAGCAGCTTGGGCGGGGTCGTCACTGAAGCTTTCTTT. Translating it yields CASSLGGVVTEAFF. Variable domain in full (rest from reference TRBV11-3 and TRBJ1-1): EAGVVQSPRYKIIEKKQPVAFWCNPISGHNTLYWYLQNLGQGPELLIRYENEEAVDDSQLPKDRFSAERLKGVDSTLKIQPAELGDSAVYLCASSLGGVVTEAFFGQGTRLTVV.

The V call is TRBV9, the J call TRBJ1-1; D remains unclear. Trimming removed 6 bases from V and 4 bases from J, with 10 bases in between. Per the germline V gene, CDR1 is SGDLS and CDR2 is YYNGEE. This CDR3 contains 12 residues. Written as DNA, the CDR3 is TGTGCCAGCATGGCGACTGGCACTGAAGCTTTCTTT. It translates to CASMATGTEAFF.

The J gene is TRBJ1-3, the V gene TRBV23-1; TRBD1 might be the D (5 bases). TRBV23-1 is noted as an ORF with a role that remains uncertain. V shed 6 bases and J shed 0 bases, with 9 bases lying between them. CDR3 length: 14 amino acids. The CDR3 DNA reads as TGCGCCAGCAGCCCCGGACACTCTGGAAACACCATATATTTT. This translates into CASSPGHSGNTIYF.

CDR3 region: CASSAPGSGNTIYF. The CDR3 bases are TGTGCCAGCAGCGCCCCGGGCTCCGGAAACACCATATATTTT. This chain joins TRBV9 and TRBJ1-3; D gene uncertain. The CDR3 is 14 amino acids. Germline V lookup: CDR1 SGDLS, CDR2 YYNGEE. V lost 3 bases to trimming and J lost 4 bases, with 11 bases between them.

The chain employs TRBV11-3 and TRBJ1-1; no clear D. Germline lookup yields CDR1 SGHNT and CDR2 YENEEA. This CDR3 region has 15 residues. Between the trimmed V and J ends, which lost 5 bases and 0 bases, there was a span of 13 bases. This CDR3 is CASSRRVSLNTEAFF. DNA of the CDR3: TGTGCCAGCAGCCGGCGAGTTAGTTTGAACACTGAAGCTTTCTTT. Combining the CDR3 with reference TRBV11-3 and TRBJ1-1 gives the whole variable domain EAGVVQSPRYKIIEKKQPVAFWCNPISGHNTLYWYLQNLGQGPELLIRYENEEAVDDSQLPKDRFSAERLKGVDSTLKIQPAELGDSAVYLCASSRRVSLNTEAFFGQGTRLTVV.